One sample yielded the 8 T cell receptor beta chains listed below, sequenced in a study of cytomegalovirus exposure and HLA in healthy donors. The study ran its PCR with 60 Vbeta and 13 Jbeta primers. Using immunoSEQ multiplex PCR, the repertoire was profiled, and TCRdb retains in-frame clones only, with some absent. The table shows about 190,000 clones, with more than 70% occurring only once. The sequencing input was PBMCs. These TCRs come from a man younger than 40 in good health and CMV-seropositive.

This sequence joins TRBV10-3 and TRBJ2-7; TRBD1 is a possible D gene (6 bases). CDR1 and CDR2 (germline): ENHRY, SYGVKD. V was cut by 6 bases and J by 1 base, with 19 bases left in between. CDR3 length: 16 amino acids. The CDR3 is CAISGGQGSGSYEQYF. CDR3 nucleotides: TGTGCCATCAGCGGTGGCCAGGGGAGTGGATCCTACGAGCAGTACTTC.

This rearrangement joins TRBV28 to TRBJ2-1; TRBD2 matches at 12 bases. CDR1 is MDHEN and CDR2 is SYDVKM in the germline V gene. This CDR3 is built from 17 residues. V dropped 5 bases and J dropped 2; count of bases not matched to a gene: 7. The DNA for the CDR3 is TGTGCCAGCAGTCCCCCTAGCGGGAGGGGGCCCTACAATGAGCAGTTCTTC. It encodes CASSPPSGRGPYNEQFF.

V is TRBV28 and J is TRBJ2-7; 7 bases are a match to TRBD2. V was clipped by 3 bases and J by 6 bases; unmatched bases: 11. The germline V gene has CDR1 MDHEN and CDR2 SYDVKM. CDR3 length: 15 residues. CDR3 region: CASSLGGRKLIEQYF. Written as DNA, the CDR3 is TGTGCCAGCAGTTTGGGGGGGAGGAAGCTTATCGAGCAGTACTTC.

The chain has TRBV7-2 and TRBJ2-5; D gene uncertain. The J call is doubtful: the DNA matches TRBJ2-7 better. The length of the CDR3 is 14 residues. Germline V lookup: CDR1 SGHTA, CDR2 FQGNSA. The CDR3, as DNA: TGTGCCAGCAGCTCCCTAGGATGGCCCTACGAGCAGTACTTC. As protein: CASSSLGWPYEQYF.

The gene calls are TRBV19 and TRBJ2-1; TRBD2 agrees at 8 bases. CDR1 is LNHDA and CDR2 is SQIVND in the germline V gene (reference sequence). The CDR3 covers 15 residues. With V trimmed by 2 bases and J by 3 bases, 3 bases remained unmatched. CDR3 bases: TGTGCCAGTAGTATAACTAGCGGCAACTACAATGAGCAGTTCTTC. Protein sequence: CASSITSGNYNEQFF. The full variable domain, completed using reference TRBV19 and TRBJ2-1, is DGGITQSPKYLFRKEGQNVTLSCEQNLNHDAMYWYRQDPGQGLRLIYYSQIVNDFQKGDIAEGYSVSREKKESFPLTVTSAQKNPTAFYLCASSITSGNYNEQFFGPGTRLTVL.

This rearrangement joins TRBV7-9 to TRBJ2-7; D not resolved. CDR1 is SEHNR and CDR2 is FQNEAQ in the germline V gene (reference sequence). The CDR3 is made up of 13 amino acids. V shed 5 bases and J shed 3 bases, with 11 bases lying between them. CDR3 sequence (DNA): TGTGCCAGCAGCCCCCTGACATACTACGAGCAGTACTTC. It is translated as CASSPLTYYEQYF.

The count of this clone is one. V and J are TRBV7-2 and TRBJ2-1; TRBD2 agrees at 10 bases. With V trimmed by 2 bases and J by 4 bases, 5 bases remained unmatched. In germline, CDR1 is SGHTA, CDR2 FQGNSA. CDR3 length equals 16 residues. CDR3 DNA sequence: TGTGCCAGCAGCTTACTAGGGACTAGCGAATACAATGAGCAGTTCTTC. Encoded protein: CASSLLGTSEYNEQFF.

This clone was found once. The chain joins TRBV30 to TRBJ1-2; D is ambiguous. Germline lookup yields CDR1 GTSNPN and CDR2 SVGIG (reference sequence). This CDR3 contains 15 residues. The V end lost 0 bases, the J end lost 8 bases, and 19 bases lay between the germline ends. The CDR3 DNA reads TGTGCCTGGAGTGTACTTCTATCCCTATCCGGGGGCTACACCTTC. Its protein is CAWSVLLSLSGGYTF.